The rows below give T cell receptor beta chains drawn from one sample of a study of shared clonotypes between healthy human individuals. The table came from immunoSEQ multiplex PCR; TCRdb's copy has only in-frame clones and leaves some out. The top ten clones hold under 0.45% of a sample with 2.3 million or so clones, approximately 93% of them seen once. Input material: naive CD4+ T cells from PBMCs. The source is a man aged 18 to 29 in good health. Some clones in this sample may be carry-over from other donors' samples. Both conserved end residues are part of each CDR3. D genes are given only for firm matches. Size tells how often a clone was seen (once, few, many) or the class of an expanded clone, and some rows leave it out.

j_gene,d_gene,v_gene,abundance,CDR3aa,CDR3nt
TRBJ2-7,-,TRBV28,-,CASSLGGQTGHEQYF,TGTGCCAGCAGTTTGGGGGGGCAGACAGGCCACGAGCAGTACTTC
TRBJ2-2,TRBD1,TRBV5-1,-,CASRQPGQGISGELFF,TGCGCCAGCAGGCAACCGGGACAGGGTATCTCCGGGGAGCTGTTTTTT
TRBJ2-5,TRBD2,TRBV5-1,-,CASTFLAGSETQYF,TGCGCCAGCACCTTCCTAGCGGGAAGTGAGACCCAGTACTTC
TRBJ2-4,TRBD1,TRBV19,-,CASRNRDSKNIQYF,TGTGCCAGTCGCAACCGGGACAGCAAAAACATTCAGTACTTC
TRBJ1-2,-,TRBV6-1,-,CASSLHYGYTF,TGTGCCAGCAGCCTGCACTATGGCTACACCTTC
TRBJ1-3,-,TRBV7-9,-,CASSFDPSTWGENTIYF,TGTGCCAGCAGCTTCGACCCTTCGACGTGGGGCGAAAACACCATATATTTT
TRBJ2-7,-,TRBV9,-,CASSVVVWGNHEQYF,TGTGCCAGCAGCGTAGTCGTCTGGGGGAACCACGAGCAGTACTTC
TRBJ2-1,-,TRBV4-1,-,CASSHLVGAYNEQFF,TGCGCCAGCAGCCATCTGGTCGGGGCGTACAATGAGCAGTTCTTC
TRBJ2-7,TRBD2,TRBV4-1,once,CASSHPAGATYEQYF,TGCGCCAGCAGCCATCCAGCGGGAGCTACCTACGAGCAGTACTTC
TRBJ1-2,TRBD1,TRBV30,-,CAWRGGGQPKPANYGYTF,TGTGCCTGGAGAGGGGGGGGACAGCCGAAGCCTGCTAACTATGGCTACACCTTC
TRBJ2-1,-,TRBV13,-,CASSGIRNEQFF,TGTGCCAGCAGCGGGATACGCAATGAGCAGTTCTTC
TRBJ2-6,-,TRBV4-1,-,CASSQDLSSGANVLTF,TGCGCCAGCAGCCAAGATCTATCCTCTGGGGCCAACGTCCTGACTTTC
TRBJ1-2,TRBD1,TRBV10-3,-,CAISRGQGYGYTF,TGTGCCATCAGTAGGGGACAGGGCTATGGCTACACCTTC
TRBJ1-2,TRBD1,TRBV30,-,CAWSVTVGTGVDYGYTF,TGTGCCTGGAGTGTCACCGTGGGGACAGGGGTGGACTATGGCTACACCTTC
TRBJ1-5,-,TRBV6-5,-,CASSSFLYQPQHF,TGTGCCAGCAGTTCCTTTCTGTATCAGCCCCAGCATTTT